This TCR beta chain appears in the sequencing data of a study of T cell responses to AZD1222 COVID-19 vaccine. General study results and limits: White British people made up most donors, females outnumbered males, and clonal diversity was possibly underestimated.

As to this clone: Its antigen is undetermined.

Generated by immunoSEQ multiplex PCR, the TCRdb table keeps only in-frame clones and is missing some. The table has under 100,000 clones, more than 85% seen once. The CDR3 runs to 16 residues. CDR1 SGHNT and CDR2 YYREEE come from the germline V gene (reference sequence). V was clipped by 0 bases and J by 7 bases, with 17 bases between them. The chain joins TRBV5-4 to TRBJ2-1, with D possibly TRBD1 on 6 matching bases. Sequenced here: peripheral blood, sampled on day 0 of AZD1222 vaccination. This receptor was taken from an adult in good health. CDR3 in amino acids: CASSLALLSTGNEQFF. In nucleotides, the CDR3 is TGTGCCAGCAGCTTGGCCCTTTTATCGACAGGTAATGAGCAGTTCTTC.